This T cell receptor (beta chain) is drawn from a study of blood T cell repertoires in COVID-19. TCRdb's table, derived via immunoSEQ multiplex PCR, lists solely in-frame clones and lacks some. The table has about 110,000 clones, roughly 88% seen once. Sequenced input: peripheral blood. This clonotype originated in a human donor in a cohort sampled during active COVID-19.

The CDR3 coding sequence is TGTGCCAGCAGCCTAGCCGGGGGTATGAACACTGAAGCTTTCTTT. It is translated as CASSLAGGMNTEAFF. This chain connects TRBV11-2 to TRBJ1-1; D is perhaps TRBD1 (5 bases). Trimming pared 5 bases from V and 0 bases from J, leaving 13 bases between. Germline V gives CDR1 SGHAT, CDR2 FQNNGV. The CDR3 length is 15 residues.